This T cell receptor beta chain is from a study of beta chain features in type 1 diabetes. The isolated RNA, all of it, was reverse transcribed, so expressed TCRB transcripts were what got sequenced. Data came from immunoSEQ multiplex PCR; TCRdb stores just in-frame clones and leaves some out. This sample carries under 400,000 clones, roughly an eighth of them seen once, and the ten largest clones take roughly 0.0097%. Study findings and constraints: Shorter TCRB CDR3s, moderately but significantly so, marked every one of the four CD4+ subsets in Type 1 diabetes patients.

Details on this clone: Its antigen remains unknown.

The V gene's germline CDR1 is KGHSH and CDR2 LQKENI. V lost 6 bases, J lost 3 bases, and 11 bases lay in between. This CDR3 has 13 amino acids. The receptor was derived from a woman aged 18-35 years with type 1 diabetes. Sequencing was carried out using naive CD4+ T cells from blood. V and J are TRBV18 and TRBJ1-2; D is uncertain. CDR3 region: CASSFNQDYGYTF. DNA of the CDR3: TGTGCCAGCTCCTTCAACCAGGACTATGGCTACACCTTC.